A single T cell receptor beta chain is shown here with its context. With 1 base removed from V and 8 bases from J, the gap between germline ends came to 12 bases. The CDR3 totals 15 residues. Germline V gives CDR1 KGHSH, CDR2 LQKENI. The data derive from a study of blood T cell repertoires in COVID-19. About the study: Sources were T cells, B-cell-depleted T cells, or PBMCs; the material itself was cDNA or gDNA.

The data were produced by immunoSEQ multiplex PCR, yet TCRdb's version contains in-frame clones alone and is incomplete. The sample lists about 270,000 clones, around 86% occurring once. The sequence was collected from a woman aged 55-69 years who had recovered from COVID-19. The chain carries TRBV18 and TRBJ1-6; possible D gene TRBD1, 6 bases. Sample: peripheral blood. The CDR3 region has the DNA TGTGCCAGCTCACCACGGGGGCCAAAAGATTCACCCCTCCACTTT. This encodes CASSPRGPKDSPLHF.